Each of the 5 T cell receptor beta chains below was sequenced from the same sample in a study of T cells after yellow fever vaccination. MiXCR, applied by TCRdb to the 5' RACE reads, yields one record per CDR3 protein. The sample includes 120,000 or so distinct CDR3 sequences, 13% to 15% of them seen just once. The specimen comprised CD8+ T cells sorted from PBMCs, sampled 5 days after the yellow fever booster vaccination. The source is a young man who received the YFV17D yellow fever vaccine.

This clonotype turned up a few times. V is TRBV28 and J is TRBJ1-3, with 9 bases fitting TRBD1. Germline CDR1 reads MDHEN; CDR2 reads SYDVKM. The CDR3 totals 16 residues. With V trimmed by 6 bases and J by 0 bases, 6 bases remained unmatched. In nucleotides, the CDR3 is TGTGCCAGCAGGCCACAGGGGGCTAACTCTGGAAACACCATATATTTT. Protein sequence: CASRPQGANSGNTIYF.

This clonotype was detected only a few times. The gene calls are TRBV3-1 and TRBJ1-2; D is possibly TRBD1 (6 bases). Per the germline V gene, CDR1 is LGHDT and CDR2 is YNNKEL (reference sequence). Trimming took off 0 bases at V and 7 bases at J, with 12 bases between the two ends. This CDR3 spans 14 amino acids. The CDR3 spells CASSQDDRFPGYTF. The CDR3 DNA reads TGTGCCAGCAGCCAAGACGACAGGTTCCCTGGCTACACCTTC.

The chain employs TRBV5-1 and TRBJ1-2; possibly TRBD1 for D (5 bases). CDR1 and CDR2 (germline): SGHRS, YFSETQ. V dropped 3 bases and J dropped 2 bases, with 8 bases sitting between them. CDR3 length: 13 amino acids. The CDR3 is CASSSGANYGYTF. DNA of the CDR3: TGCGCCAGCAGCTCCGGGGCAAACTATGGCTACACCTTC.

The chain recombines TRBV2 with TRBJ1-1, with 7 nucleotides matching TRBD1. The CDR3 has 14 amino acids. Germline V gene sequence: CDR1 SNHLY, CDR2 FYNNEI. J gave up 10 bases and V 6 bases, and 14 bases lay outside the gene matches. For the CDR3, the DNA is TGTGCCAGCAGCCCCCCGGGGACAGACCAGGGAGCTTTCTTT. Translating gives CASSPPGTDQGAFF.

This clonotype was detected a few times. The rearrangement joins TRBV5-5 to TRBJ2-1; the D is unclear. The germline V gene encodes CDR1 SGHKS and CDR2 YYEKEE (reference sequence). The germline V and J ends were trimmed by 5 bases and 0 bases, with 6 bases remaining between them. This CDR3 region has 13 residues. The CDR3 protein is CASRAYSYNEQFF. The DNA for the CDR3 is TGTGCCAGCAGGGCGTACTCCTACAATGAGCAGTTCTTC.